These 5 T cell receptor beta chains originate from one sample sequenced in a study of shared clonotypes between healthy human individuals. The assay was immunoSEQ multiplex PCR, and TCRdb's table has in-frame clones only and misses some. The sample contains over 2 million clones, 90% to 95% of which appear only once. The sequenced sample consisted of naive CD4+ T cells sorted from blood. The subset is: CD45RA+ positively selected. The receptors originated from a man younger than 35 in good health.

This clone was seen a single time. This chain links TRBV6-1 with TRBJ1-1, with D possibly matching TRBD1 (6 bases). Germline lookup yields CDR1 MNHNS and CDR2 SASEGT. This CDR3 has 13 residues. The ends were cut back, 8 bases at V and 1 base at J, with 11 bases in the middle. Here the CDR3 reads CASCRTANTEAFF. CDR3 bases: TGTGCCAGCTGCCGGACAGCGAACACTGAAGCTTTCTTT.

CDR3 region: CASSEAMSNQPQHF. In nucleotides, the CDR3 is TGTGCCAGCAGTGAAGCGATGAGCAATCAGCCCCAGCATTTT. The V call is TRBV6-1, the J call TRBJ1-5; D remains unclear. V gave up 0 bases and J gave up 1 base, with 4 bases separating them. Looked up from germline, CDR1 is MNHNS and CDR2 is SASEGT. CDR3 length: 14 amino acids.

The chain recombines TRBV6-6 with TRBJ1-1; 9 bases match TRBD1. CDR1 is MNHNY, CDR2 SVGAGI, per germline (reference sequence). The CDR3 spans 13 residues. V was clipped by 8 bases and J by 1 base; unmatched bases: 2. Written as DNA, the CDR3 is TGTGCCAGCCGGGACAGGGCGAACACTGAAGCTTTCTTT. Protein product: CASRDRANTEAFF.

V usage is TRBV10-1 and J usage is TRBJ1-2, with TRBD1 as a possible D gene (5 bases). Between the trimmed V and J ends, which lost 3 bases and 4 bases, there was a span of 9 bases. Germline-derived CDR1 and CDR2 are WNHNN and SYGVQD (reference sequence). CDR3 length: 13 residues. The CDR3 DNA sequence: TGCGCCAGCAGTGAATCGGGGGGCTATGGCTACACCTTC. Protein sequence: CASSESGGYGYTF.

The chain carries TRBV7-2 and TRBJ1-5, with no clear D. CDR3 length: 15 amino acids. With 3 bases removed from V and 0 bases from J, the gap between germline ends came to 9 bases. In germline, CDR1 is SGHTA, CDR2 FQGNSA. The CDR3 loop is CASSFSHLSNQPQHF. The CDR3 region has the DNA TGTGCCAGCAGCTTTTCCCACCTTAGCAATCAGCCCCAGCATTTT.